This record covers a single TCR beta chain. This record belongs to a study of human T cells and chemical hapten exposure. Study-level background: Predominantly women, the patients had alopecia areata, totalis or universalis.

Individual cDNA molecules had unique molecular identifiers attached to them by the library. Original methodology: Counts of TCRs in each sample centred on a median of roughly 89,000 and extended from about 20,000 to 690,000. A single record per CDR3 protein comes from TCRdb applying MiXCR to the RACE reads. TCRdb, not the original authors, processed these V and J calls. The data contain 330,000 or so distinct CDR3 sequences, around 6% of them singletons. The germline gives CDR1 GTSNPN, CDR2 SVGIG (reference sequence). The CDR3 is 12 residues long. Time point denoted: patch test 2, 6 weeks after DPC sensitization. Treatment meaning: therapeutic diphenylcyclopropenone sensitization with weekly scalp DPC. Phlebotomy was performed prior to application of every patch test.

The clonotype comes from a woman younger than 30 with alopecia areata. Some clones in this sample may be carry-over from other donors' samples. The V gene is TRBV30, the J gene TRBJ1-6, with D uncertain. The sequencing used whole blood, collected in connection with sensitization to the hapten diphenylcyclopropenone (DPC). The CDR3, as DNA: TGTGGGGGATTATCATATAATTCACCCCTCCACTTT. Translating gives CGGLSYNSPLHF.